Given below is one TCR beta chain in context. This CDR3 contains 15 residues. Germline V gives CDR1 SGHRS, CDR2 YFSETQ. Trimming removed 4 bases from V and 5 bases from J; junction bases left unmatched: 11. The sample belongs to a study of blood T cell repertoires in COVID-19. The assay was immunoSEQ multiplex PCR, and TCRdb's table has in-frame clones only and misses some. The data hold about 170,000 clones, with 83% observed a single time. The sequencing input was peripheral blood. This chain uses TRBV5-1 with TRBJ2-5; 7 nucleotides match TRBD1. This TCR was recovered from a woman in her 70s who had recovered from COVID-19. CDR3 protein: CASSPTGTQGETQYF. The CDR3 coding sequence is TGCGCCAGCAGCCCCACGGGGACACAGGGGGAGACCCAGTACTTC.